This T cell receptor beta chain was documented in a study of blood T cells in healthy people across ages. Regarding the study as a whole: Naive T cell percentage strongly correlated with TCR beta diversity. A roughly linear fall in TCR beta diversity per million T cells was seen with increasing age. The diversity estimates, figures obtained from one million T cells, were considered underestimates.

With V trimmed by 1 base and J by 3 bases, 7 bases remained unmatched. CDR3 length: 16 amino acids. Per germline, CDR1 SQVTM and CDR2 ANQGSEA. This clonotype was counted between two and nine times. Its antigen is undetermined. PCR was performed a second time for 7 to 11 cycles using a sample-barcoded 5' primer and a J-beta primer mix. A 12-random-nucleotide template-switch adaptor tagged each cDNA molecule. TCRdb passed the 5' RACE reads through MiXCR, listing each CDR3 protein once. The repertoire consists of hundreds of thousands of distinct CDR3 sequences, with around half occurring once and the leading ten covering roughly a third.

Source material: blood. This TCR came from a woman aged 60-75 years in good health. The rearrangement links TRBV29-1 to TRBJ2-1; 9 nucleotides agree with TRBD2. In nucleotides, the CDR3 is TGCAGCGTTGAAGGGCGGGGGGGGCAGTACTACAATGAGCAGTTCTTC. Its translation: CSVEGRGGQYYNEQFF.